The rows below give T cell receptor beta chains drawn from one sample of a study of blood T cell repertoires in COVID-19. Sequencing used immunoSEQ multiplex PCR; TCRdb keeps in-frame clones, though not all of them. Among some 57,000 clones, roughly 86% were seen once, and the ten largest hold 1%. Sample: peripheral blood. These receptors all stem from a man aged 65-85 years with acute or convalescent COVID-19. Each CDR3 is given with its conserved first and last residue. The D gene is left open where the match is weak. A clone size is listed for some rows: how often the clone was seen (once, few, many), or a class if it is expanded.

V: TRBV18; D: .; J: TRBJ1-3; size: .; length: 15; DNA: TGTGCCAGCTCACCGGGCAGGGGCTCTGGAAACACCATATATTTT; CDR3: CASSPGRGSGNTIYF
V: TRBV2; D: .; J: TRBJ2-4; size: .; length: 14; DNA: TGTGCCAGCAGTGAACTGGGGGCTCCCAACATTCAGTACTTC; CDR3: CASSELGAPNIQYF
V: TRBV7-2; D: .; J: TRBJ2-2; size: .; length: 15; DNA: TGTGCCAGCAGCTTACATCTAGCGAACACCGGGGAGCTGTTTTTT; CDR3: CASSLHLANTGELFF
V: TRBV5-4; D: TRBD1; J: TRBJ1-1; size: few; length: 14; DNA: TGTGCCAGCAAGACAGGGGGCTATAACACTGAAGCTTTCTTT; CDR3: CASKTGGYNTEAFF
V: TRBV4-2; D: .; J: TRBJ2-5; size: .; length: 16; DNA: TGTGCCAGCAGCCAAGTTGTGGGAGCGTCCCCACAGACCCAGTACTTC; CDR3: CASSQVVGASPQTQYF
V: TRBV28; D: TRBD1; J: TRBJ1-2; size: .; length: 14; DNA: TGTGCCAGCAGTCCTGGACAGGGCTTATATGGCTACACCTTC; CDR3: CASSPGQGLYGYTF
V: TRBV7-9; D: .; J: TRBJ1-2; size: .; length: 14; DNA: TGTGCCAGTCTTTCCCCAGGGGCTAACTATGGCTACACCTTC; CDR3: CASLSPGANYGYTF
V: TRBV6-5; D: .; J: TRBJ2-7; size: .; length: 14; DNA: TGTGCCAGCAGATGGACGGGGAGCTCCTACGAGCAGTACTTC; CDR3: CASRWTGSSYEQYF
V: TRBV19; D: TRBD2; J: TRBJ2-3; size: .; length: 16; DNA: TGTGCCAGTAGTACTTTAGCGGGAGTCCAGACAGATACGCAGTATTTT; CDR3: CASSTLAGVQTDTQYF
V: TRBV27; D: TRBD2; J: TRBJ2-7; size: .; length: 11; DNA: TGTGCCAGCAGGGGACTAGCCGAGCAGTACTTC; CDR3: CASRGLAEQYF
V: TRBV29-1; D: .; J: TRBJ2-1; size: .; length: 11; DNA: TGCAGCGTTGGAACGGGAAATGAGCAGTTCTTC; CDR3: CSVGTGNEQFF
V: TRBV5-1; D: TRBD1; J: TRBJ2-1; size: .; length: 16; DNA: TGCGCCAGCAGCCTTCCCCGGGACAGGGTTTACAATGAGCAGTTCTTC; CDR3: CASSLPRDRVYNEQFF
V: TRBV6-5; D: .; J: TRBJ1-2; size: once; length: 13; DNA: TGTGCCAGCAGTTACCCCGGACAGTATGGCTACACCTTC; CDR3: CASSYPGQYGYTF
V: TRBV3-1/TRBV3-2; D: TRBD2; J: TRBJ2-7; size: .; length: 15; DNA: TGTGCCAGCAGCCGAACCCTAGCGGGAGCCTACGAGCAGTACTTC; CDR3: CASSRTLAGAYEQYF
V: TRBV6-5; D: .; J: TRBJ1-1; size: .; length: 13; DNA: TGTGCCAGCAGTCGAACAGCGAACACTGAAGCTTTCTTT; CDR3: CASSRTANTEAFF
V: TRBV19; D: TRBD1; J: TRBJ2-4; size: few; length: 14; DNA: TGTGCCAGTAGGGAGGACAGGGCGGCAAACATTCAGTACTTC; CDR3: CASREDRAANIQYF
V: TRBV7-9; D: TRBD2; J: TRBJ2-1; size: .; length: 17; DNA: TGTGCCAGCAGCTTAGTTGCGTCTAGCGGGAGTAGGAATGAGCAGTTCTTC; CDR3: CASSLVASSGSRNEQFF
V: TRBV5-1; D: TRBD2; J: TRBJ2-2; size: .; length: 15; DNA: TGCGCCAGCAGCTTGATAGCGGGAGCGGGCGGGGAGCTGTTTTTT; CDR3: CASSLIAGAGGELFF
V: TRBV5-4; D: .; J: TRBJ2-7; size: once; length: 13; DNA: TGTGCCAGCAGCTTGAGAGGCGGGGCGGGGCAGTACTTC; CDR3: CASSLRGGAGQYF
V: TRBV2; D: TRBD1; J: TRBJ1-3; size: many; length: 16; DNA: TGTGCCAGCAGTTACCTACAGGGGTCCTCTGGAAACACCATATATTTT; CDR3: CASSYLQGSSGNTIYF
V: TRBV18; D: .; J: TRBJ2-3; size: .; length: 13; DNA: TGTGCCAGCTCACTGCGTTTAACAGATACGCAGTATTTT; CDR3: CASSLRLTDTQYF
V: TRBV5-4; D: .; J: TRBJ2-6; size: once; length: 16; DNA: TGTGCCAGCAGCTTGGCCTCCAGCGCTGGGGCCAACGTCCTGACTTTC; CDR3: CASSLASSAGANVLTF
V: TRBV28; D: .; J: TRBJ1-2; size: once; length: 12; DNA: TGTGCCAGCAGTTTAGGGACTTATGGCTACACCTTC; CDR3: CASSLGTYGYTF
V: TRBV5-5; D: TRBD1; J: TRBJ2-6; size: .; length: 19; DNA: TGTGCCAGCAGCTTGGCCGCGACAGGGTCATCCGGCTGGGCCAACGTCCTGACTTTC; CDR3: CASSLAATGSSGWANVLTF
V: TRBV9; D: .; J: TRBJ2-5; size: .; length: 13; DNA: TGTGCCAGCAGCCTAACGACAGGAGAGACCCAGTACTTC; CDR3: CASSLTTGETQYF
V: TRBV10-3; D: .; J: TRBJ1-4; size: .; length: 13; DNA: TGTGCCATCAGTGAGCCCCGGAATGAAAAACTGTTTTTT; CDR3: CAISEPRNEKLFF
V: TRBV11-2; D: TRBD2; J: TRBJ2-7; size: .; length: 16; DNA: TGTGCCAGCAGCAAGATAACAGGGACTAGCGGGGGCGAGCAGTACTTC; CDR3: CASSKITGTSGGEQYF
V: TRBV15; D: .; J: TRBJ2-1; size: .; length: 13; DNA: TGTGCCACCAGCAGAGATCGTGAGGCGGAGCAGTTCTTC; CDR3: CATSRDREAEQFF
V: TRBV19; D: .; J: TRBJ2-1; size: .; length: 13; DNA: TGTGCCAGTAGCCCGCGGATCTCCAATGAGCAGTTCTTC; CDR3: CASSPRISNEQFF
V: TRBV24-1; D: .; J: TRBJ2-2; size: .; length: 14; DNA: TGTGCCGTCTCAGGGGCTCCGAACACCGGGGAGCTGTTTTTT; CDR3: CAVSGAPNTGELFF
V: TRBV24-1; D: .; J: TRBJ2-1; size: once; length: 13; DNA: TGTGCCACCAGAAACAGGGCATTCAATGAGCAGTTCTTC; CDR3: CATRNRAFNEQFF
V: TRBV5-4; D: .; J: TRBJ1-4; size: .; length: 15; DNA: TGTGCCAGCAGCGGGAAGGACAGCCTGAATGAAAAACTGTTTTTT; CDR3: CASSGKDSLNEKLFF
V: TRBV7-3; D: TRBD2; J: TRBJ2-2; size: .; length: 17; DNA: TGTGCCAGCAGCCAGCAACTAGCGGGAGGACGCACCGGGGAGCTGTTTTTT; CDR3: CASSQQLAGGRTGELFF
V: TRBV28; D: .; J: TRBJ2-1; size: .; length: 16; DNA: TGTGCCAGCAGTCCGGGAGGGGGCGGGAGCGCGCTTGAGCAGTTCTTC; CDR3: CASSPGGGGSALEQFF
V: TRBV27; D: TRBD1; J: TRBJ1-6; size: few; length: 15; DNA: TGTGCCAGCAGTTTAGGGGGACAGGTTAATTCACCCCTCCACTTT; CDR3: CASSLGGQVNSPLHF
V: TRBV6-4; D: .; J: TRBJ2-7; size: .; length: 15; DNA: TGTGCCAGCAGCCTCGGGGACTGGACGCCCTACGAGCAGTACTTC; CDR3: CASSLGDWTPYEQYF
V: TRBV6-7; D: .; J: TRBJ1-2; size: .; length: 14; DNA: TGTGCCAGCAGTGCGTTTCAGGGTAGGTGTGGGGACACCTTC; CDR3: CASSAFQGRCGDTF
V: TRBV12-3/TRBV12-4; D: .; J: TRBJ1-1; size: once; length: 11; DNA: TGTGCCAGCAGTTTTCGGAGTGAAGCTTTCTTT; CDR3: CASSFRSEAFF
V: TRBV11-3; D: TRBD2; J: TRBJ2-2; size: .; length: 16; DNA: TGTGCCAGCAGCTCCCGGGGTAGCGGGAATGCCGGGGAGCTGTTTTTT; CDR3: CASSSRGSGNAGELFF
V: TRBV25-1; D: TRBD2; J: TRBJ2-1; size: .; length: 14; DNA: TGTGCCAGCAAGGGTACGGGAGGGCCCGATGAGCAGTTCTTC; CDR3: CASKGTGGPDEQFF
V: TRBV11-1; D: .; J: TRBJ2-7; size: once; length: 13; DNA: TGTGCCAGCAGCCCGACAGGATCCTACGAGCAGTACTTC; CDR3: CASSPTGSYEQYF
V: TRBV18; D: TRBD1; J: TRBJ2-1; size: .; length: 14; DNA: TGTGCCAGCTACGCCGGGACAGGGGGGCATGAGCAGTTCTTC; CDR3: CASYAGTGGHEQFF
V: TRBV24-1; D: TRBD1; J: TRBJ1-2; size: .; length: 18; DNA: TGTGCCACCAGTGATTATATACCACAGGGGCCAGCTAACTATGGCTACACCTTC; CDR3: CATSDYIPQGPANYGYTF
V: TRBV5-4; D: TRBD1; J: TRBJ1-1; size: .; length: 13; DNA: TGTGCCAGCAGCTTGGAGGGGACAGGCGAAGCTTTCTTT; CDR3: CASSLEGTGEAFF
V: TRBV5-1; D: TRBD1; J: TRBJ1-3; size: .; length: 14; DNA: TGCGCCAGCAGCCTGGGACAGCCTGGAAACACCATATATTTT; CDR3: CASSLGQPGNTIYF
V: TRBV5-4; D: .; J: TRBJ2-1; size: once; length: 14; DNA: TGTGCCAGCAGCCCTTCGGGGAGGTACAATGAGCAGTTCTTC; CDR3: CASSPSGRYNEQFF
V: TRBV5-4; D: TRBD2; J: TRBJ2-5; size: .; length: 18; DNA: TGTGCCAGCAGCTCCGACCTTCTAGCGGGGGGACCGGAAGAGACCCAGTACTTC; CDR3: CASSSDLLAGGPEETQYF
V: TRBV5-4; D: .; J: TRBJ2-5; size: .; length: 13; DNA: TGTGCCAGCCGAGTGGGGAGTGTGGAGACCCAGTACTTC; CDR3: CASRVGSVETQYF
V: TRBV12-3/TRBV12-4; D: TRBD2; J: TRBJ2-3; size: .; length: 13; DNA: TGTGCCAGCAGTTTAGCGCGGGGGGATACGCAGTATTTT; CDR3: CASSLARGDTQYF
V: TRBV6-5; D: TRBD1; J: TRBJ1-3; size: .; length: 14; DNA: TGTGCCAGCAGGCCGACAGGGGAGAGAAACACCATATATTTT; CDR3: CASRPTGERNTIYF